In its sample, the clone carrying this T cell receptor (beta chain) was seen many times. Its matching antigen is unknown. TCRdb analysed the 5' RACE reads with MiXCR anew, one entry per CDR3 protein. The table records over 7,000 distinct CDR3 sequences, roughly 7% of them present only once. Noted time point: sample taken at primary tumor resection. The sample comes from a study of spatial heterogeneity in lung cancer. The overall study: More beta-chain than alpha-chain sequences were consistently detected. General study results and limits: Tumors with more nonsynonymous mutations had more expanded intratumoral alpha and beta TCRs.

The CDR3 is made up of 17 amino acids. The V gene lost 3 bases and the J gene lost 1 base, with 17 bases spanning the gap. Per the germline V gene, CDR1 is KGHSH and CDR2 is LQKENI. The TCR originated in a male donor with early-stage non-small cell lung cancer. This sequence joins TRBV18 and TRBJ2-3; D tentatively fits TRBD1 or TRBD2 (5 bases each). The sample was lung tumor tissue, taken at surgery. The CDR3 protein is CASSPGRGAQGTDTQYF. CDR3 coding DNA: TGTGCCAGCTCACCTGGTAGAGGGGCGCAGGGCACAGATACGCAGTATTTT.